These 32 T cell receptor beta chains were sequenced from one sample in a study of blood T cells in healthy people across ages. Primers used in a second PCR of about 6 to 11 cycles were a sample-barcoded 5' primer and a J-beta primer mix. TCRdb fed the 5' RACE reads into MiXCR, producing one record per CDR3 protein. The sample holds 1,500,000 or so distinct CDR3 sequences, 59% seen once. Sample: blood. These receptors were collected from a young man in good health.

The V and J genes are TRBV7-2 and TRBJ2-5; D possibly uses TRBD1 or TRBD2 (5 bases each). The germline V gene encodes CDR1 SGHTA and CDR2 FQGNSA. The CDR3 loop spans 15 amino acids. The germline V and J ends were trimmed by 3 bases and 0 bases, with 11 bases remaining between them. Written as DNA, the CDR3 is TGTGCCAGCAGCTTTGGGACCGTGTACCAAGAGACCCAGTACTTC. It codes for CASSFGTVYQETQYF.

The rearrangement joins TRBV12-3 or TRBV12-4 to TRBJ2-7, with D possibly matching TRBD1 (5 bases). The germline V and J ends were trimmed by 6 bases and 7 bases, with 19 bases remaining between them. The CDR3 is 14 residues long. The CDR3 loop is CASRDVTASQEQYF. The CDR3 region has the DNA TGTGCCAGCAGAGACGTGACAGCTTCCCAAGAGCAGTACTTC.

This clonotype was found a few times. The chain carries TRBV29-1 and TRBJ2-1; 9 bases are a match to TRBD1. Looked up from germline, CDR1 is SQVTM and CDR2 is ANQGSEA. CDR3 length: 13 residues. Trimming removed 7 bases from V and 7 bases from J; junction bases left unmatched: 8. In DNA form, the CDR3 reads TGCAGCGCCACCGGGACAGGGAATAATGAGCAGTTCTTC. Translation: CSATGTGNNEQFF.

The chain couples TRBV4-3 to TRBJ2-3, with 11 bases lining up with TRBD1. V was clipped by 6 bases and J by 5 bases; unmatched bases: 7. This CDR3 has 15 residues. Germline CDR1 LGHNA, CDR2 YSLEER. CDR3 region: CASRSGQGAIDTQYF. CDR3 nucleotides: TGCGCCAGCAGAAGCGGACAGGGGGCTATAGATACGCAGTATTTT.

The CDR3 nucleotides read TGCAGTGCTAGGAGGGCTCACAGGGCTTGGTACGAGCAGTACTTC. Its protein is CSARRAHRAWYEQYF. V gene TRBV20-1 combines with J gene TRBJ2-7; a possible D gene is TRBD1 (6 bases). The V end lost 3 bases, the J end lost 4 bases, and 19 bases lay between the germline ends. Germline V gene lookup returns CDR1 DFQATT and CDR2 SNEGSKA (reference sequence). CDR3 length: 15 amino acids.

The chain combines TRBV29-1 with TRBJ2-5; D is unresolved. This CDR3 region has 9 residues. CDR1 is SQVTM and CDR2 is ANQGSEA in the germline V gene. V shed 8 bases and J shed 4 bases, with 5 bases lying between them. This CDR3 reads CSLGETQYF. The CDR3 bases are TGCAGCCTGGGAGAGACCCAGTACTTC. Full variable domain (missing parts from reference TRBV29-1 and TRBJ2-5): SAVISQKPSRDICQRGTSLTIQCQVDSQVTMMFWYRQQPGQSLTLIATANQGSEATYESGFVIDKFPISRPNLTFSTLTVSNMSPEDSSIYLCSLGETQYFGPGTRLLVL.

The chain combines TRBV10-3 with TRBJ2-3, with D possibly TRBD2 on 5 matching bases. Trimming took off 2 bases at V and 4 bases at J, with 10 bases between the two ends. The CDR3 is made up of 14 amino acids. Germline loops: CDR1 ENHRY, CDR2 SYGVKD. CDR3 in DNA: TGTGCCATCAGTGAGCCGGCGAGGGCAGATACGCAGTATTTT. It specifies CAISEPARADTQYF.

This chain joins TRBV20-1 and TRBJ2-7; no definite D call. V shed 5 bases and J shed 6 bases, with 8 bases lying between them. The CDR3 is made up of 10 amino acids. CDR1 is DFQATT, CDR2 SNEGSKA, per germline (reference sequence). CDR3 in DNA: TGCAGTGCTTGGAGTACCGAGCAGTACTTC. Its translation is CSAWSTEQYF.

This clonotype has more than one count but fewer than ten. This chain connects TRBV20-1 to TRBJ2-1, with 12 bases fitting TRBD2. The V gene end was trimmed by 3 bases and the J gene end by 10 bases; junction bases not matched to a gene: 7. Germline loops: CDR1 DFQATT, CDR2 SNEGSKA (reference sequence). The CDR3 has 14 amino acids. The CDR3 DNA sequence: TGCAGTGCTAGGGTTCTAGCGGGAGGGTACGAGCAGTTCTTC. Translating gives CSARVLAGGYEQFF.

This rearrangement joins TRBV4-3 to TRBJ1-2; the match to TRBD1 covers 9 bases. Germline CDR1 LGHNA, CDR2 YSLEER. Trimming at V came to 1 base and at J to 4 bases, leaving 4 bases not matched to a gene. The CDR3 totals 15 residues. Here the CDR3 reads CASSQGDRASYGYTF. CDR3 sequence (DNA): TGCGCCAGCAGCCAAGGGGACAGGGCTTCCTATGGCTACACCTTC.

The chain carries TRBV20-1 and TRBJ2-3, with TRBD2 matching over 9 bases. This CDR3 region has 14 residues. From germline, CDR1 is DFQATT and CDR2 SNEGSKA (reference sequence). Trimming cost V 7 bases and J 2 bases; bases outside gene matches: 7. The CDR3 loop is CSVPTSGFTDTQYF. The CDR3 region has the DNA TGCAGTGTTCCGACTAGCGGCTTCACAGATACGCAGTATTTT.

This chain uses TRBV29-1 with TRBJ2-5; 13 bases line up with TRBD2. With V trimmed by 8 bases and J by 5 bases, 20 bases remained unmatched. Germline V gene lookup returns CDR1 SQVTM and CDR2 ANQGSEA. The length of the CDR3 is 18 residues. The CDR3 bases are TGCAGCATATACGGCGGACTAGCGGGAGTATTTGGAGAGGAGACCCAGTACTTC. The encoded protein is CSIYGGLAGVFGEETQYF.

This clonotype has more than one count but fewer than ten. The chain links TRBV7-2 to TRBJ2-1, with a tentative D call TRBD2 (5 bases). Germline V gene data show CDR1 as SGHTA and CDR2 as FQGNSA. The CDR3 extends over 17 amino acids. V shed 6 bases and J shed 0 bases, with 18 bases lying between them. The CDR3 sequence is CASSYGVTTRSYNEQFF. DNA of the CDR3: TGTGCCAGCAGTTACGGGGTAACTACCCGCTCCTACAATGAGCAGTTCTTC.

This clonotype has a count of ten or more. The chain combines TRBV11-2 with TRBJ2-3; D possibly corresponds to TRBD2 (6 bases). Germline CDR1 reads SGHAT; CDR2 reads FQNNGV. Trimming took off 8 bases at V and 2 bases at J, with 11 bases between the two ends. CDR3 length equals 13 residues. The CDR3 nucleotides are TGTGCCAGCCGGCGGGGCTCCACAGATACGCAGTATTTT. This translates into CASRRGSTDTQYF.

The chain uses TRBV29-1 and TRBJ2-4, with D hard to call. Trimming cost V 0 bases and J 13 bases, with 22 bases left between them. CDR3 length: 15 residues. CDR1 and CDR2 from the germline V gene are SQVTM and ANQGSEA. CDR3 nucleotide sequence: TGCAGCGTTGAAGATCCACAGAGCTCCTACAATGAGCAGTACTTC. Protein sequence: CSVEDPQSSYNEQYF.

The gene calls are TRBV20-1 and TRBJ2-7; no firm D call. There are 15 residues in the CDR3. Germline V gene sequence: CDR1 DFQATT, CDR2 SNEGSKA (reference sequence). With 0 bases removed from V and 4 bases from J, the gap between germline ends came to 16 bases. The chain's CDR3 is CSARDIKGGRYEQYF. The DNA for the CDR3 is TGCAGTGCTAGAGATATAAAAGGCGGAAGATACGAGCAGTACTTC.

This rearrangement joins TRBV4-1 to TRBJ2-7; TRBD1 matches 9 bases. V shed 4 bases and J 5 bases; nucleotides not matched to a gene: 12. CDR1 and CDR2 from the germline V gene are MGHRA and YSYEKL. The CDR3 sequence is 16 residues long. The CDR3 region has the DNA TGCGCCAGCAGCCTCTCCGCCGGGACAGGGTTGGACGAGCAGTACTTC. Protein: CASSLSAGTGLDEQYF.

The rearrangement uses TRBV6-2 or TRBV6-3 and TRBJ1-1, with D hard to call. The CDR3 has 13 amino acids. Trimming cost V 7 bases and J 4 bases, with 13 bases left between them. Germline values: CDR1 MNHEY, CDR2 SVGEGT. CDR3 sequence: CASTVGGSTEAFF. The CDR3 coding sequence is TGTGCCAGCACCGTAGGTGGGAGCACTGAAGCTTTCTTT.

V and J are TRBV7-2 and TRBJ2-4, with 9 bases lining up with TRBD1. The J call may be faulty, since TRBJ2-7 better matches the DNA end. The CDR3 extends over 15 amino acids. From germline, CDR1 is SGHTA and CDR2 FQGNSA. The CDR3 region has the DNA TGTGCCAGCAGCTTAGTAGAGGGACAGGGCTACGAGCAGTACTTC. Protein product: CASSLVEGQGYEQYF.

The chain links TRBV29-1 to TRBJ2-1, with D possibly matching TRBD1 (6 bases). Germline V gives CDR1 SQVTM, CDR2 ANQGSEA. The CDR3 sequence is 15 residues long. The germline V and J ends were trimmed by 1 base and 0 bases, with 10 bases remaining between them. Here the CDR3 reads CSVEGQASSYNEQFF. For the CDR3, the DNA is TGCAGCGTTGAAGGACAGGCGAGCTCCTACAATGAGCAGTTCTTC.

The rearrangement uses TRBV6-1 and TRBJ1-3; D call uncertain. Between the trimmed V and J ends, which lost 0 bases and 0 bases, there was a span of 6 bases. CDR1 MNHNS and CDR2 SASEGT come from the germline V gene. CDR3 length: 15 amino acids. Here the CDR3 reads CASSEASGSGNTIYF. DNA for the CDR3: TGTGCCAGCAGTGAAGCTTCAGGCTCTGGAAACACCATATATTTT.

The chain has TRBV4-1 and TRBJ2-1; D is unresolved. V was cut by 1 base and J by 12 bases, with 16 bases left in between. This CDR3 has 14 amino acids. Germline CDR1 is MGHRA and CDR2 is YSYEKL. CDR3 region: CASSQVPAAYVQFF. CDR3 sequence (DNA): TGCGCCAGCAGCCAAGTGCCAGCCGCTTATGTGCAGTTCTTC.

The chain joins TRBV5-1 to TRBJ2-2; 9 positions agree with TRBD1. Losses at the gene ends were 6 bases for V and 5 bases for J; bases not matched to a gene: 2. CDR3 length: 13 amino acids. In germline, CDR1 is SGHRS, CDR2 YFSETQ. The CDR3 here is CASNGQGTGELFF. The DNA for the CDR3 is TGCGCCAGCAATGGACAGGGGACCGGGGAGCTGTTTTTT.

This sequence joins TRBV4-2 and TRBJ2-7, with TRBD1 identical over 10 bases. V was clipped by 3 bases and J by 0 bases; unmatched bases: 2. The CDR3 extends over 15 amino acids. Germline V gene sequence: CDR1 LGHNA, CDR2 YNFKEQ. CDR3 nucleotide sequence: TGTGCCAGCAGCCACCGGGACAGGGGCTCCTACGAGCAGTACTTC. This codes for CASSHRDRGSYEQYF.

This chain uses TRBV7-6 with TRBJ2-5, with D possibly being TRBD1 or TRBD2 (5 bases each). Germline V gene sequence: CDR1 SGHVS, CDR2 FNYEAQ. Trimming left V 1 base short and J 5 bases short, with 8 bases between. The CDR3 loop spans 13 amino acids. The CDR3 coding sequence is TGTGCCAGCAGCTTAGGAGAGGGGGAGACCCAGTACTTC. Translated, it gives CASSLGEGETQYF.

This clonotype was seen a few times. The V call is TRBV20-1, the J call TRBJ2-1; D remains unclear. Germline CDR1 is DFQATT and CDR2 is SNEGSKA (reference sequence). V was shortened by 2 bases and J by 3 bases, with 8 bases between the two germline ends. CDR3 size: 13 residues. The CDR3 spells CSARKAVYNEQFF. CDR3 nucleotides: TGCAGTGCTAGAAAGGCAGTCTACAATGAGCAGTTCTTC.

A few counts support this clonotype. The chain joins TRBV7-8 to TRBJ2-1; D remains ambiguous. Germline V gene data show CDR1 as SGHVS and CDR2 as FQNEAQ. Trimming took 1 base from V and 2 from J, leaving 9 bases between them. This CDR3 is 15 amino acids long. The CDR3 loop reads CASSLGGNPYNEQFF. CDR3 bases: TGTGCCAGCAGCTTAGGGGGTAACCCCTACAATGAGCAGTTCTTC.

The CDR3 sequence is CASTAGGNYEQYF. CDR3 nucleotide sequence: TGTGCCAGCACAGCGGGGGGGAATTACGAGCAGTACTTC. This chain connects TRBV12-3 or TRBV12-4 to TRBJ2-7; 10 nucleotides line up with TRBD2. V shed 7 bases and J 4 bases; nucleotides not matched to a gene: 4. The length of the CDR3 is 13 residues.

This clonotype came up once. The chain combines TRBV10-3 with TRBJ1-2; D may be TRBD1 (5 bases). Trimming cost V 5 bases and J 2 bases, with 12 bases left between them. This CDR3 has 14 residues. Germline CDR1 and CDR2: ENHRY and SYGVKD. CDR3 DNA sequence: TGTGCCATCAGTCTTTCGACAGAGAACTATGGCTACACCTTC. Its translation: CAISLSTENYGYTF.

The chain joins TRBV25-1 to TRBJ1-1; maybe TRBD1 (5 bases). Trimming removed 11 bases from V and 3 bases from J, with 25 bases in between. Per germline, CDR1 MGHDK and CDR2 SYGVNS. The CDR3 sequence is 16 residues long. The CDR3 region is CASRGTASFRDTEAFF. CDR3 nucleotide sequence: TGTGCCTCCCGAGGGACGGCCAGCTTTCGGGACACTGAAGCTTTCTTT.

The chain couples TRBV12-3 or TRBV12-4 to TRBJ1-6, with D uncertain. CDR3 length: 13 residues. The V end lost 8 bases, the J end lost 9 bases, and 14 bases lay between the germline ends. Here the CDR3 reads CASGTKGGSPLHF. The CDR3, as DNA: TGTGCCAGCGGAACTAAGGGTGGTTCACCCCTCCACTTT.

This chain uses TRBV4-1 with TRBJ2-4; 10 nucleotides agree with TRBD1. The J call may be wrong; the DNA end is better matched by TRBJ2-7. Germline V gene data show CDR1 as MGHRA and CDR2 as YSYEKL. This CDR3 region has 15 residues. The CDR3 here is CASSQGTGANYEQYF. CDR3 DNA sequence: TGCGCCAGCAGCCAGGGGACAGGGGCAAACTACGAGCAGTACTTC.